The 19 T cell receptor beta chains below come from one sample, sequenced in a study of blood T cell repertoires in COVID-19. The protocol was immunoSEQ multiplex PCR, while the TCRdb copy is restricted to in-frame clones and leaves out a portion. The sample has 120,000 to 150,000 clones, around 77% seen once. Sequenced: peripheral blood. The origin of the receptors is a man aged 50 or older with active or convalescent COVID-19.

The chain couples TRBV4-2 to TRBJ1-2; 7 bases match TRBD1. The V and J ends lost 0 bases and 2 bases, in that order; junction bases with no gene match: 9. The CDR3 is 17 amino acids. CDR1 and CDR2 (germline): LGHNA, YNFKEQ. The CDR3 DNA reads TGTGCCAGCAGCCAAGATGGCAGACAGGGCGGAAACTATGGCTACACCTTC. Encoded protein: CASSQDGRQGGNYGYTF.

Points on this clone: This sample includes further DNA sequences coding for the same CDR3. The chain employs TRBV6-5 and TRBJ1-1, with TRBD1 identical over 8 bases. The CDR3 loop spans 14 amino acids. Germline values: CDR1 MNHEY, CDR2 SVGAGI. V lost 6 bases and J lost 2; bases outside the gene matches: 5. The CDR3 protein is CASSWDRTNTEAFF. CDR3 nucleotide sequence: TGTGCCAGCAGCTGGGACAGGACTAACACTGAAGCTTTCTTT.

The gene calls are TRBV5-6 and TRBJ1-3; no reliable D call. This CDR3 is 14 amino acids long. Trimming shortened V by 2 bases and J by 0 bases, and 6 bases separated the two germline ends. CDR1 is SGHDT and CDR2 is YYEEEE in the germline V gene. The CDR3 loop is CASSFGFSGNTIYF. The CDR3 DNA reads as TGTGCCAGCAGCTTCGGGTTCTCTGGAAACACCATATATTTT.

The chain uses TRBV9 and TRBJ1-4; perhaps TRBD1 as D (5 bases). Trimming cost V 4 bases and J 0 bases, with 10 bases left between them. The CDR3 has 15 residues. The V gene's germline CDR1 is SGDLS and CDR2 YYNGEE. CDR3 sequence (DNA): TGTGCCAGCAGCCCGCGGGGGGCAACTAATGAAAAACTGTTTTTT. This gives the protein CASSPRGATNEKLFF.

The chain carries TRBV7-2 and TRBJ2-1, with 12 bases lining up with TRBD2. CDR1 is SGHTA and CDR2 is FQGNSA in the germline V gene. The CDR3 contains 14 residues. The V and J ends lost 3 bases and 9 bases, in that order; junction bases with no gene match: 3. The CDR3 nucleotides read TGTGCCAGCAGCTTCCGACTAGCGGGAGTTGAGCAGTTCTTC. This codes for CASSFRLAGVEQFF.

This clone was picked up one time. The rearrangement links TRBV28 to TRBJ1-1; a possible D gene is TRBD1 (5 bases). The CDR3 totals 13 residues. Germline loops: CDR1 MDHEN, CDR2 SYDVKM. V was trimmed by 6 bases and J by 5 bases, leaving 13 bases between them. The DNA for the CDR3 is TGTGCCAGCAGGATCGTCGGGGGAACTGAAGCTTTCTTT. Residues: CASRIVGGTEAFF.

The V call is TRBV27, the J call TRBJ2-7, with 7 bases that match TRBD2. The CDR3 runs 13 residues. J was trimmed by 3 bases and V by 5 bases; bases with no gene match: 4. CDR1 and CDR2 (germline): MNHEY, SMNVEV (reference sequence). Written as DNA, the CDR3 is TGTGCCAGCAGTCTAGCGGTTTTCTACGAGCAGTACTTC. It specifies CASSLAVFYEQYF.

The chain is built from TRBV3-1 (or the pseudogene TRBV3-2) and TRBJ1-4, with 8 bases that match TRBD1. The CDR3 spans 14 residues. Germline assignment: CDR1 LGHDT and CDR2 YNNKEL (reference sequence). Unmatched junction bases numbered 5, after V lost 4 bases and J lost 7 bases. The CDR3 DNA sequence: TGTGCCAGCAGCCCCTGGGACAGGCTTGAAAAACTGTTTTTT. It is translated as CASSPWDRLEKLFF.

The genes are TRBV6-5 and TRBJ2-7; D ambiguous. The CDR3 loop spans 11 amino acids. The V gene's germline CDR1 is MNHEY and CDR2 SVGAGI. Trimming pared 8 bases from V and 3 bases from J, leaving 8 bases between. CDR3 nucleotides: TGTGCCAGCCAGGCGCGCTACGAGCAGTACTTC. Translating gives CASQARYEQYF.

This clone was recorded only once. V usage is TRBV30 and J usage is TRBJ2-7; 12 nucleotides align to TRBD2. Trimming removed 2 bases from V and 3 bases from J; junction bases left unmatched: 2. Germline CDR1 and CDR2: GTSNPN and SVGIG (reference sequence). The CDR3 loop spans 14 amino acids. The CDR3 bases are TGTGCCTGGAGTTCACTAGCGGGAGGCTACGAGCAGTACTTC. Its protein product is CAWSSLAGGYEQYF. Full variable domain (outside the CDR3, taken from reference TRBV30 and TRBJ2-7): SQTIHQWPATLVQPVGSPLSLECTVEGTSNPNLYWYRQAAGRGLQLLFYSVGIGQISSEVPQNLSASRPQDRQFILSSKKLLLSDSGFYLCAWSSLAGGYEQYFGPGTRLTVT.

This clone has more than one count but fewer than ten. The V call is TRBV6-2 or TRBV6-3, the J call TRBJ2-3, with a weak D call TRBD2 (6 bases). Germline CDR1 and CDR2: MNHEY and SVGEGT. Trimming shortened V by 4 bases and J by 7 bases, and 15 bases separated the two germline ends. This CDR3 comprises 14 residues. CDR3 bases: TGTGCCAGCAGTTTATCGGGAGATTCCAATACGCAGTATTTT. Amino acid sequence: CASSLSGDSNTQYF.

The chain employs TRBV7-9 and TRBJ1-3; perhaps TRBD1 as D (5 bases). This CDR3 is 13 amino acids long. The V end lost 1 base, the J end lost 8 bases, and 9 bases lay between the germline ends. Germline-derived CDR1 and CDR2 are SEHNR and FQNEAQ (reference sequence). CDR3 loop: CASSLEGLYTIYF. DNA of the CDR3: TGTGCCAGCAGCTTAGAGGGGTTATACACCATATATTTT.

V usage is TRBV28 and J usage is TRBJ1-3; a weak D match, TRBD1 (5 bases). V lost 4 bases, J lost 0 bases, and 10 bases lay in between. CDR1 and CDR2 from the germline V gene are MDHEN and SYDVKM. This CDR3 has 15 residues. This chain's CDR3 is CASSSGTSSGNTIYF. In nucleotides, the CDR3 is TGTGCCAGCAGTTCCGGGACTTCCTCTGGAAACACCATATATTTT.

This clone occurred once. V gene TRBV5-1 combines with J gene TRBJ1-1, with 10 bases identical to TRBD1. This CDR3 has 16 amino acids. CDR1 and CDR2 from the germline V gene are SGHRS and YFSETQ. The V and J ends lost 6 bases and 0 bases, in that order; junction bases with no gene match: 8. In DNA form, the CDR3 reads TGCGCCAGCAAGGAAGGGGACAGGGGTTTGAACACTGAAGCTTTCTTT. As protein: CASKEGDRGLNTEAFF.

The chain is built from TRBV14 and TRBJ1-1; D might be TRBD1 (6 bases). CDR3 length equals 12 residues. Trimming left V 4 bases short and J 8 bases short, with 11 bases between. Germline values: CDR1 SGHDN, CDR2 FVKESK. CDR3 protein: CASSLDRREAFF. Written as DNA, the CDR3 is TGTGCCAGCAGCCTTGACAGGCGAGAAGCTTTCTTT.

There are a few counts of this clone. This chain joins TRBV28 and TRBJ2-1, with D tentatively TRBD2 (6 bases). Germline values: CDR1 MDHEN, CDR2 SYDVKM. V was pared by 3 bases and J by 0 bases, with 6 bases between. CDR3 length equals 14 residues. CDR3 protein: CASSLRGSYNEQFF. The CDR3 coding sequence is TGTGCCAGCAGTTTGCGGGGCTCCTACAATGAGCAGTTCTTC.

V is TRBV2 and J is TRBJ2-6; a possible D gene is TRBD2 (5 bases). There are 17 residues in the CDR3. CDR1 and CDR2 from the germline V gene are SNHLY and FYNNEI. V was clipped by 8 bases and J by 4 bases, with 21 bases between them. The CDR3 spells CASSRSIPSRGANVLTF. The CDR3 DNA sequence: TGTGCCAGCTCTCGGTCAATCCCTAGCAGGGGGGCCAACGTCCTGACTTTC.

This clone was recorded a few times. The chain links TRBV7-3 to TRBJ2-5; 8 nucleotides agree with TRBD2. From germline, CDR1 is SGHTA and CDR2 FQGTGA. This CDR3 is 15 amino acids long. V was clipped by 0 bases and J by 4 bases; unmatched bases: 4. CDR3 residues: CASSLTRTSPETQYF. In nucleotides, the CDR3 is TGTGCCAGCAGCTTAACAAGGACTAGCCCAGAGACCCAGTACTTC.

The chain employs TRBV2 and TRBJ1-2, with 7 bases fitting TRBD1. This CDR3 contains 13 residues. Germline V gives CDR1 SNHLY, CDR2 FYNNEI. The V gene end was trimmed by 6 bases and the J gene end by 2 bases; junction bases not matched to a gene: 3. CDR3 sequence: CASSGTENYGYTF. Here the CDR3 DNA reads TGTGCCAGCAGCGGGACAGAGAACTATGGCTACACCTTC.